A single sample is the source of the 17 T cell receptor beta chains below, sequenced in a study of glioma-infiltrating T cells after dendritic cell vaccination. Sequencing was performed with immunoSEQ multiplex PCR; in TCRdb, only in-frame clones are kept and a portion is missing. The profile shows fewer than 95,000 clones, approximately 81% of them singletons. Stated time point: after dendritic cell vaccination, including at tumor progression/relapse. This specimen consisted of blood, obtained after dendritic cell vaccination. Receptors were obtained from a human donor with glioblastoma.

The chain links TRBV5-1 to TRBJ2-5, with no clear D. The CDR3 has 14 amino acids. Looked up from germline, CDR1 is SGHRS and CDR2 is YFSETQ. The germline V and J ends were trimmed by 4 bases and 0 bases, with 10 bases remaining between them. The CDR3 DNA follows: TGCGCCAGCAGCCCACAGCTGGACCAAGAGACCCAGTACTTC. Translation: CASSPQLDQETQYF.

The chain recombines TRBV20-1 with TRBJ2-7; D ambiguous. The length of the CDR3 is 11 residues. Between the trimmed V and J ends, which lost 3 bases and 4 bases, there was a span of 7 bases. The germline V gene has CDR1 DFQATT and CDR2 SNEGSKA (reference sequence). The CDR3 coding sequence is TGCAGTGCTAGGGTCAGTTACGAGCAGTACTTC. Its protein is CSARVSYEQYF.

V is TRBV4-3 and J is TRBJ1-2; 9 bases map to TRBD1. V trimming: 1 base; J trimming: 8 bases; junction bases outside the gene matches: 17. There are 18 residues in the CDR3. Germline assignment: CDR1 LGHNA and CDR2 YSLEER. For the CDR3, the DNA is TGCGCCAGCAGCCAAGGGGAACTCCTATTACAGGGGGCAGGAGGCTACACCTTC. Translated, it gives CASSQGELLLQGAGGYTF.

The chain has TRBV19 and TRBJ1-6; 7 nucleotides match TRBD1. The CDR3 loop spans 15 amino acids. The germline V gene encodes CDR1 LNHDA and CDR2 SQIVND (reference sequence). V was clipped by 3 bases and J by 7 bases; unmatched bases: 6. In nucleotides, the CDR3 is TGTGCCAGTAGTATTCAGGGACAGTTGAATTCACCCCTCCACTTT. Amino acid sequence: CASSIQGQLNSPLHF.

The CDR3 DNA reads as TGTGCCAGCAGCCAATTAAAGGGGGCGCTTAATGAGCAGTTCTTC. Translating gives CASSQLKGALNEQFF. V usage is TRBV14 and J usage is TRBJ2-1; 7 bases fit TRBD1. CDR1 and CDR2 from the germline V gene are SGHDN and FVKESK. Trimming removed 2 bases from V and 7 bases from J; junction bases left unmatched: 8. There are 15 residues in the CDR3.

The chain couples TRBV5-4 to TRBJ2-2; a weak D match, TRBD2 (5 bases). Trimming cost V 4 bases and J 7 bases, with 14 bases left between them. Looked up from germline, CDR1 is SGHNT and CDR2 is YYREEE (reference sequence). The CDR3 covers 14 residues. CDR3 bases: TGTGCCAGCAGCCTCGAGCGGTGGAACGGGGAGCTGTTTTTT. Residues: CASSLERWNGELFF.

This clone was seen a single time. The chain joins TRBV7-9 to TRBJ2-1; the D gene is possibly TRBD2 (5 bases). Germline loops: CDR1 SEHNR, CDR2 FQNEAQ (reference sequence). Between the trimmed V and J ends, which lost 5 bases and 7 bases, there was a span of 15 bases. The CDR3 spans 14 residues. CDR3 protein: CASSPSFSGNEQFF. The CDR3 bases are TGTGCCAGCAGCCCCTCGTTTTCGGGGAATGAGCAGTTCTTC. The full variable domain, with the rest looked up from reference TRBV7-9 and TRBJ2-1, is DTGVSQNPRHKITKRGQNVTFRCDPISEHNRLYWYRQTLGQGPEFLTYFQNEAQLEKSRLLSDRFSAERPKGSFSTLEIQRTEQGDSAMYLCASSPSFSGNEQFFGPGTRLTVL.

V gene TRBV19 combines with J gene TRBJ1-2; 7 bases map to TRBD1. The CDR3 runs to 15 residues. J lost 5 bases, V lost 3 bases, and 9 bases had no gene match. Germline loops: CDR1 LNHDA, CDR2 SQIVND (reference sequence). The CDR3 sequence is CASSMEDRAVYGYTF. DNA for the CDR3: TGTGCCAGTAGTATGGAAGACAGGGCGGTTTATGGCTACACCTTC.

This chain connects TRBV29-1 to TRBJ1-1, with D tentatively TRBD1 (5 bases). The germline V gene has CDR1 SQVTM and CDR2 ANQGSEA. Trimming took off 5 bases at V and 0 bases at J, with 13 bases between the two ends. The CDR3 is 14 amino acids. CDR3 sequence: CSVTTSGMNTEAFF. CDR3 sequence (DNA): TGCAGCGTTACCACCTCAGGGATGAACACTGAAGCTTTCTTT.

V is TRBV30 and J is TRBJ2-2; D is ambiguous. The CDR3 consists of 18 residues. V shed 1 base and J shed 5 bases, with 23 bases lying between them. The V gene's germline CDR1 is GTSNPN and CDR2 SVGIG (reference sequence). The CDR3: CAWSAAGTHHLSTGELFF. CDR3 bases: TGTGCCTGGAGTGCGGCAGGAACCCATCATCTTTCGACCGGGGAGCTGTTTTTT.

The V and J genes are TRBV2 and TRBJ1-2, with D maybe TRBD1 (5 bases). V was shortened by 6 bases and J by 5 bases, with 19 bases between the two germline ends. The CDR3 extends over 15 amino acids. CDR1 SNHLY and CDR2 FYNNEI come from the germline V gene. CDR3: CASRQGSTITYGYTF. The CDR3 nucleotides read TGTGCCAGCAGGCAGGGATCCACCATAACTTATGGCTACACCTTC.

V usage is TRBV19 and J usage is TRBJ1-5, with D possibly matching TRBD1 (5 bases). In germline, CDR1 is LNHDA, CDR2 SQIVND (reference sequence). Deletions cut 9 bases from V and 6 bases from J, with 18 bases between. CDR3 length: 14 residues. The CDR3 protein is CASLRGGESQPQHF. The DNA of the CDR3 is TGTGCCAGCCTCCGGGGGGGTGAAAGTCAGCCCCAGCATTTT.

The rearrangement links TRBV7-6 to TRBJ1-4, with a possible D match to TRBD1 (5 bases). V lost 2 bases, J lost 3 bases, and 7 bases lay in between. Germline V lookup: CDR1 SGHVS, CDR2 FNYEAQ. CDR3 size: 14 residues. The CDR3 here is CASSLLGANEKLFF. The CDR3 nucleotides are TGTGCCAGCAGCTTATTAGGGGCTAATGAAAAACTGTTTTTT.

The chain has TRBV4-3 and TRBJ1-2; TRBD1 is a possible D gene (6 bases). Germline values: CDR1 LGHNA, CDR2 YSLEER. V shed 3 bases and J shed 2 bases, with 13 bases lying between them. CDR3 length equals 15 residues. Here the CDR3 reads CASSQTGSLNYGYTF. The CDR3 DNA sequence: TGCGCCAGCAGCCAGACAGGATCCCTAAACTATGGCTACACCTTC.

The chain recombines TRBV5-5 with TRBJ1-6, with D possibly being TRBD1 (5 bases). The CDR3 runs to 15 residues. The V and J ends lost 0 bases and 6 bases respectively, with 10 bases between them. Germline assignment: CDR1 SGHKS and CDR2 YYEKEE (reference sequence). CDR3 in DNA: TGTGCCAGCAGCTTGGGCGGGACTGCTAATTCACCCCTCCACTTT. Translation: CASSLGGTANSPLHF.

V gene TRBV27 combines with J gene TRBJ1-1, with D possibly TRBD1 on 5 matching bases. V was shortened by 10 bases and J by 7 bases, with 13 bases between the two germline ends. Germline V gene lookup returns CDR1 MNHEY and CDR2 SMNVEV (reference sequence). The CDR3 totals 11 residues. The CDR3 coding sequence is TGTGCCACCAGGGTGGGCTTTGAAGCTTTCTTT. Translating it yields CATRVGFEAFF.

This chain uses TRBV6-5 with TRBJ2-7, with 9 bases identical to TRBD2. With V trimmed by 2 bases and J by 1 base, 3 bases remained unmatched. This CDR3 is built from 15 residues. Per germline, CDR1 MNHEY and CDR2 SVGAGI. CDR3 bases: TGTGCCAGCAGTTACGCGGCGGGAGGGTCCTACGAGCAGTACTTC. This gives the protein CASSYAAGGSYEQYF.